These 27 T cell receptor beta chains came from one sample sequenced in a study of shared clonotypes between healthy human individuals. Some clones are missing from TCRdb's copy, which holds only in-frame ones; the method was immunoSEQ multiplex PCR. The sample comprises 2 million to 2.5 million clones, less than 95% of which are singletons, and approximately 1.2% rests with the top ten. Cells designated naive CD8 were CD45RO-negative and were positively selected for CCR7, with terminally differentiated effector memory CD45RA+ cells excluded. The sequencing input was naive CD8+ T cells sorted from blood. Every receptor here comes from a man aged 18 to 30 in good health.

V usage is TRBV19 and J usage is TRBJ2-5; no clear D gene. The CDR3 is 13 amino acids. Trimming removed 3 bases from V and 1 base from J, with 6 bases in between. In germline, CDR1 is LNHDA, CDR2 SQIVND (reference sequence). DNA of the CDR3: TGTGCCAGTAGTATCCACCTCCAAGAGACCCAGTACTTC. Its translation: CASSIHLQETQYF.

For the CDR3, the DNA is TGTGCCAGCAGTTTCAGGGGGTATAATTCACCCCTCCACTTT. Amino acid sequence: CASSFRGYNSPLHF. The chain uses TRBV27 and TRBJ1-6; 7 bases are shared with TRBD1. J was trimmed by 4 bases and V by 3 bases; bases with no gene match: 0. The germline V gene encodes CDR1 MNHEY and CDR2 SMNVEV (reference sequence). This CDR3 is built from 14 residues.

This chain uses TRBV2 with TRBJ2-1; D is perhaps TRBD2 (6 bases). Germline V gene data show CDR1 as SNHLY and CDR2 as FYNNEI. This CDR3 contains 15 residues. V lost 8 bases to trimming and J lost 2 bases, with 16 bases between them. The CDR3 region has the DNA TGTGCCAGCTGTATTGGAGGGATTGCCTACAATGAGCAGTTCTTC. This translates into CASCIGGIAYNEQFF. Looking up the rest from reference TRBV2 and TRBJ2-1 gives the full variable domain: EPEVTQTPSHQVTQMGQEVILRCVPISNHLYFYWYRQILGQKVEFLVSFYNNEISEKSEIFDDQFSVERPDGSNFTLKIRSTKLEDSAMYFCASCIGGIAYNEQFFGPGTRLTVL.

V and J are TRBV13 and TRBJ1-1; the D is unclear. Germline CDR1 is PRHDT and CDR2 is FYEKMQ (reference sequence). The length of the CDR3 is 12 residues. Trimming stripped 3 bases from V and 5 bases from J, with 7 bases between. The CDR3 DNA sequence: TGTGCCAGCAGCTTTTACGGAACTGAAGCTTTCTTT. Translating it yields CASSFYGTEAFF.

In nucleotides, the CDR3 is TGCGCCAGCAGCCAAGATTATTACGGGACAGGGGAGAACACTGAAGCTTTCTTT. This translates into CASSQDYYGTGENTEAFF. This chain joins TRBV4-3 and TRBJ1-1, with TRBD1 matching over 10 bases. The germline V gene has CDR1 LGHNA and CDR2 YSLEER. J was trimmed by 1 base and V by 0 bases; bases with no gene match: 8. The CDR3 has 18 residues.

V usage is TRBV7-9 and J usage is TRBJ2-7; 7 bases agree with TRBD2. J lost 2 bases, V lost 5 bases, and 6 bases had no gene match. Germline V gives CDR1 SEHNR, CDR2 FQNEAQ (reference sequence). CDR3 size: 14 residues. The DNA for the CDR3 is TGTGCCAGCAGCCAAGCGGGGACCACCTACGAGCAGTACTTC. This encodes CASSQAGTTYEQYF.

This chain uses TRBV6-1 with TRBJ2-7; D ambiguous. Germline CDR1 and CDR2: MNHNS and SASEGT. V was shortened by 8 bases and J by 2 bases, with 13 bases between the two germline ends. The CDR3 has 13 amino acids. The DNA of the CDR3 is TGTGCCAGCTCTCCGGAGAACACCTACGAGCAGTACTTC. It specifies CASSPENTYEQYF.

The CDR3 nucleotides read TGTGCCAGCAGTCAGCGGTTGGGCTACGAGCAGTACTTC. Amino acids: CASSQRLGYEQYF. V and J are TRBV6-5 and TRBJ2-7, with D possibly being TRBD2 (5 bases). The CDR3 consists of 13 residues. Between the trimmed V and J ends, which lost 5 bases and 3 bases, there was a span of 11 bases. Germline CDR1 and CDR2: MNHEY and SVGAGI.

Only one count was recorded for this clone. The chain is built from TRBV7-9 and TRBJ1-2; D is uncertain. Germline assignment: CDR1 SEHNR and CDR2 FQNEAQ (reference sequence). The ends were cut back, 1 base at V and 0 bases at J, with 6 bases in the middle. This CDR3 region has 14 residues. Here the CDR3 reads CASSLVSSNYGYTF. DNA of the CDR3: TGTGCCAGCAGCTTAGTGTCCTCTAACTATGGCTACACCTTC.

J is TRBJ2-5 and V is TRBV10-3, with TRBD2 matching over 8 bases. V lost 2 bases and J lost 0; bases outside the gene matches: 8. Germline lookup yields CDR1 ENHRY and CDR2 SYGVKD. The CDR3 has 17 amino acids. The CDR3 loop is CAISEPTSGSYQETQYF. The CDR3 DNA follows: TGTGCCATCAGTGAGCCAACTAGCGGTTCGTACCAAGAGACCCAGTACTTC.

This clone came up once. This sample includes further DNA sequences coding for the same CDR3. The V gene is TRBV2, the J gene TRBJ1-5; 10 bases align to TRBD1. This CDR3 comprises 14 residues. Germline V gene sequence: CDR1 SNHLY, CDR2 FYNNEI. The V gene end was trimmed by 6 bases and the J gene end by 4 bases; junction bases not matched to a gene: 3. The DNA for the CDR3 is TGTGCCAGCAGCCCGGGACAGGGGAATCAGCCCCAGCATTTT. It is translated as CASSPGQGNQPQHF. Together with reference TRBV2 and TRBJ1-5, the CDR3 gives the full variable domain: EPEVTQTPSHQVTQMGQEVILRCVPISNHLYFYWYRQILGQKVEFLVSFYNNEISEKSEIFDDQFSVERPDGSNFTLKIRSTKLEDSAMYFCASSPGQGNQPQHFGDGTRLSIL.

V usage is TRBV2 and J usage is TRBJ2-2; 10 nucleotides line up with TRBD1. Germline CDR1 is SNHLY and CDR2 is FYNNEI. V lost 0 bases and J lost 2; bases outside the gene matches: 6. The CDR3 loop spans 18 amino acids. The CDR3 spells CASSEAPGQGSNTGELFF. For the CDR3, the DNA is TGTGCCAGCAGTGAAGCTCCGGGACAGGGGTCCAACACCGGGGAGCTGTTTTTT. Based on the CDR3 plus reference TRBV2 and TRBJ2-2, the full variable domain is EPEVTQTPSHQVTQMGQEVILRCVPISNHLYFYWYRQILGQKVEFLVSFYNNEISEKSEIFDDQFSVERPDGSNFTLKIRSTKLEDSAMYFCASSEAPGQGSNTGELFFGEGSRLTVL.

Points on this clone: The same CDR3 arises from other DNA sequences in this sample as well. The J gene is TRBJ2-7, the V gene TRBV6-1, with unresolved D. CDR3 size: 13 residues. V lost 6 bases and J lost 1, with 10 bases in between. Germline V gene lookup returns CDR1 MNHNS and CDR2 SASEGT. The chain's CDR3 is CASSEPVSYEQYF. In DNA, the CDR3 is TGTGCCAGCAGCGAACCCGTGTCCTACGAGCAGTACTTC.

The rearrangement uses TRBV11-2 and TRBJ2-7; 8 bases are a match to TRBD2. The germline V gene has CDR1 SGHAT and CDR2 FQNNGV. CDR3 length equals 14 residues. V lost 5 bases and J lost 3; bases outside the gene matches: 6. The CDR3 DNA sequence: TGTGCCAGCAGCACCCCGGGGGGGGGCTACGAGCAGTACTTC. Translating gives CASSTPGGGYEQYF.

J is TRBJ2-2 and V is TRBV27; D remains ambiguous. This CDR3 is built from 15 residues. Trimming stripped 2 bases from V and 0 bases from J, with 7 bases between. The V gene's germline CDR1 is MNHEY and CDR2 SMNVEV (reference sequence). CDR3 amino acids: CASSLIYPNTGELFF. The CDR3 DNA sequence: TGTGCCAGCAGTTTAATCTATCCGAACACCGGGGAGCTGTTTTTT.

The V call is TRBV4-3, the J call TRBJ1-4; no clear D gene. V shed 1 base and J shed 7 bases, with 7 bases lying between them. The CDR3 has 13 residues. CDR1 is LGHNA, CDR2 YSLEER, per germline. This chain's CDR3 is CASSQVYGEKLFF. Here the CDR3 DNA reads TGCGCCAGCAGCCAAGTCTACGGTGAAAAACTGTTTTTT.

The chain couples TRBV19 to TRBJ1-3; tentatively, D is TRBD1 (6 bases). V lost 3 bases, J lost 0 bases, and 9 bases lay in between. CDR1 LNHDA and CDR2 SQIVND come from the germline V gene (reference sequence). The CDR3 contains 15 residues. CDR3 DNA: TGTGCCAGTAGTATTCTGACAGGCTCTGGAAACACCATATATTTT. Translation gives CASSILTGSGNTIYF. The full variable domain, with the rest looked up from reference TRBV19 and TRBJ1-3, is DGGITQSPKYLFRKEGQNVTLSCEQNLNHDAMYWYRQDPGQGLRLIYYSQIVNDFQKGDIAEGYSVSREKKESFPLTVTSAQKNPTAFYLCASSILTGSGNTIYFGEGSWLTVV.

The CDR3 sequence is CASSPGQPSSYEQYF. The CDR3 bases are TGTGCCAGCAGCCCCGGGCAGCCCAGCTCCTACGAGCAGTACTTC. The gene calls are TRBV5-4 and TRBJ2-7; D unresolved. This CDR3 is 15 amino acids long. CDR1 and CDR2 from the germline V gene are SGHNT and YYREEE (reference sequence). Between the trimmed V and J ends, which lost 4 bases and 0 bases, there was a span of 14 bases.

The chain has TRBV5-1 and TRBJ2-1; 9 nucleotides line up with TRBD2. The V gene's germline CDR1 is SGHRS and CDR2 YFSETQ. The CDR3 is made up of 18 amino acids. J was trimmed by 0 bases and V by 1 base; bases with no gene match: 8. Here the CDR3 reads CASSLSLAGRSSYNEQFF. In nucleotides, the CDR3 is TGCGCCAGCAGCTTGAGTCTAGCGGGAAGGAGCTCCTACAATGAGCAGTTCTTC.

The V gene is TRBV13, the J gene TRBJ1-1, with D perhaps matching TRBD1 (6 bases). Germline assignment: CDR1 PRHDT and CDR2 FYEKMQ (reference sequence). V was cut by 5 bases and J by 4 bases, with 14 bases left in between. The CDR3 contains 14 residues. CDR3 nucleotide sequence: TGTGCCAGCAGCCTCGACAGGTCGCCCACTGAAGCTTTCTTT. Translated: CASSLDRSPTEAFF.

This clone was found a few times. This chain connects TRBV5-1 to TRBJ1-1; D unclear. Germline V gene sequence: CDR1 SGHRS, CDR2 YFSETQ. The CDR3 totals 14 residues. V was cut by 1 base and J by 4 bases, with 11 bases left in between. The CDR3 nucleotides are TGCGCCAGCAGCTTGTACCCGGAGGGCACTGAAGCTTTCTTT. Its translation: CASSLYPEGTEAFF. Based on the CDR3 plus reference TRBV5-1 and TRBJ1-1, the full variable domain is KAGVTQTPRYLIKTRGQQVTLSCSPISGHRSVSWYQQTPGQGLQFLFEYFSETQRNKGNFPGRFSGRQFSNSRSEMNVSTLELGDSALYLCASSLYPEGTEAFFGQGTRLTVV.

The J gene is TRBJ2-7, the V gene TRBV18, with D perhaps being TRBD1 or TRBD2 (6 bases each). CDR1 is KGHSH, CDR2 LQKENI, per germline. This CDR3 region has 15 residues. V lost 2 bases to trimming and J lost 7 bases, with 18 bases between them. DNA of the CDR3: TGTGCCAGCTCACCAGGAGCGGAGGGGGTTTGGGAGCAGTACTTC. Residues: CASSPGAEGVWEQYF.

V and J are TRBV5-6 and TRBJ2-4; the D is unclear. This CDR3 has 16 amino acids. CDR1 and CDR2 (germline): SGHDT, YYEEEE. With 3 bases removed from V and 5 bases from J, the gap between germline ends came to 18 bases. DNA of the CDR3: TGTGCCAGCAGCTCCGTGGGTAGTAGTTGGGAAAACATTCAGTACTTC. Amino acids: CASSSVGSSWENIQYF. Full variable domain (missing parts from reference TRBV5-6 and TRBJ2-4): DAGVTQSPTHLIKTRGQQVTLRCSPKSGHDTVSWYQQALGQGPQFIFQYYEEEERQRGNFPDRFSGHQFPNYSSELNVNALLLGDSALYLCASSSVGSSWENIQYFGAGTRLSVL.

The chain carries TRBV14 and TRBJ2-3, with TRBD2 as a possible D gene (5 bases). This CDR3 spans 14 amino acids. Germline assignment: CDR1 SGHDN and CDR2 FVKESK. Trimming took 3 bases from V and 1 from J, leaving 8 bases between them. CDR3 region: CASSQAGRTDTQYF. CDR3 coding DNA: TGTGCCAGCAGCCAGGCGGGCCGCACAGATACGCAGTATTTT.

The CDR3 sequence: CARGDSLDLANYGYTF. The CDR3 region has the DNA TGTGCCCGTGGGGACAGCCTGGACTTGGCTAACTATGGCTACACCTTC. The chain carries TRBV30 and TRBJ1-2; TRBD1 agrees at 7 bases. Losses at the gene ends were 8 bases for V and 0 bases for J; bases not matched to a gene: 15. This CDR3 region has 16 residues. Germline V gene sequence: CDR1 GTSNPN, CDR2 SVGIG (reference sequence).

The chain couples TRBV7-9 to TRBJ2-7; a possible D gene is TRBD2 (6 bases). This CDR3 has 18 amino acids. Trimming removed 0 bases at V and 1 base at J, with 19 bases between. Germline V gene sequence: CDR1 SEHNR, CDR2 FQNEAQ (reference sequence). The CDR3 loop reads CASSLAAVTSFISYEQYF. Written as DNA, the CDR3 is TGTGCCAGCAGCTTAGCAGCGGTGACTAGTTTTATTTCCTACGAGCAGTACTTC.

V usage is TRBV5-1 and J usage is TRBJ2-5, with D hard to call. Near its end, the DNA agrees better with TRBJ2-7, so the J call may be wrong. Germline CDR1 and CDR2: SGHRS and YFSETQ. CDR3 size: 13 residues. CDR3 protein: CASSFTTAYEQYF. The CDR3 DNA sequence: TGCGCCAGCAGCTTCACTACCGCCTACGAGCAGTACTTC.